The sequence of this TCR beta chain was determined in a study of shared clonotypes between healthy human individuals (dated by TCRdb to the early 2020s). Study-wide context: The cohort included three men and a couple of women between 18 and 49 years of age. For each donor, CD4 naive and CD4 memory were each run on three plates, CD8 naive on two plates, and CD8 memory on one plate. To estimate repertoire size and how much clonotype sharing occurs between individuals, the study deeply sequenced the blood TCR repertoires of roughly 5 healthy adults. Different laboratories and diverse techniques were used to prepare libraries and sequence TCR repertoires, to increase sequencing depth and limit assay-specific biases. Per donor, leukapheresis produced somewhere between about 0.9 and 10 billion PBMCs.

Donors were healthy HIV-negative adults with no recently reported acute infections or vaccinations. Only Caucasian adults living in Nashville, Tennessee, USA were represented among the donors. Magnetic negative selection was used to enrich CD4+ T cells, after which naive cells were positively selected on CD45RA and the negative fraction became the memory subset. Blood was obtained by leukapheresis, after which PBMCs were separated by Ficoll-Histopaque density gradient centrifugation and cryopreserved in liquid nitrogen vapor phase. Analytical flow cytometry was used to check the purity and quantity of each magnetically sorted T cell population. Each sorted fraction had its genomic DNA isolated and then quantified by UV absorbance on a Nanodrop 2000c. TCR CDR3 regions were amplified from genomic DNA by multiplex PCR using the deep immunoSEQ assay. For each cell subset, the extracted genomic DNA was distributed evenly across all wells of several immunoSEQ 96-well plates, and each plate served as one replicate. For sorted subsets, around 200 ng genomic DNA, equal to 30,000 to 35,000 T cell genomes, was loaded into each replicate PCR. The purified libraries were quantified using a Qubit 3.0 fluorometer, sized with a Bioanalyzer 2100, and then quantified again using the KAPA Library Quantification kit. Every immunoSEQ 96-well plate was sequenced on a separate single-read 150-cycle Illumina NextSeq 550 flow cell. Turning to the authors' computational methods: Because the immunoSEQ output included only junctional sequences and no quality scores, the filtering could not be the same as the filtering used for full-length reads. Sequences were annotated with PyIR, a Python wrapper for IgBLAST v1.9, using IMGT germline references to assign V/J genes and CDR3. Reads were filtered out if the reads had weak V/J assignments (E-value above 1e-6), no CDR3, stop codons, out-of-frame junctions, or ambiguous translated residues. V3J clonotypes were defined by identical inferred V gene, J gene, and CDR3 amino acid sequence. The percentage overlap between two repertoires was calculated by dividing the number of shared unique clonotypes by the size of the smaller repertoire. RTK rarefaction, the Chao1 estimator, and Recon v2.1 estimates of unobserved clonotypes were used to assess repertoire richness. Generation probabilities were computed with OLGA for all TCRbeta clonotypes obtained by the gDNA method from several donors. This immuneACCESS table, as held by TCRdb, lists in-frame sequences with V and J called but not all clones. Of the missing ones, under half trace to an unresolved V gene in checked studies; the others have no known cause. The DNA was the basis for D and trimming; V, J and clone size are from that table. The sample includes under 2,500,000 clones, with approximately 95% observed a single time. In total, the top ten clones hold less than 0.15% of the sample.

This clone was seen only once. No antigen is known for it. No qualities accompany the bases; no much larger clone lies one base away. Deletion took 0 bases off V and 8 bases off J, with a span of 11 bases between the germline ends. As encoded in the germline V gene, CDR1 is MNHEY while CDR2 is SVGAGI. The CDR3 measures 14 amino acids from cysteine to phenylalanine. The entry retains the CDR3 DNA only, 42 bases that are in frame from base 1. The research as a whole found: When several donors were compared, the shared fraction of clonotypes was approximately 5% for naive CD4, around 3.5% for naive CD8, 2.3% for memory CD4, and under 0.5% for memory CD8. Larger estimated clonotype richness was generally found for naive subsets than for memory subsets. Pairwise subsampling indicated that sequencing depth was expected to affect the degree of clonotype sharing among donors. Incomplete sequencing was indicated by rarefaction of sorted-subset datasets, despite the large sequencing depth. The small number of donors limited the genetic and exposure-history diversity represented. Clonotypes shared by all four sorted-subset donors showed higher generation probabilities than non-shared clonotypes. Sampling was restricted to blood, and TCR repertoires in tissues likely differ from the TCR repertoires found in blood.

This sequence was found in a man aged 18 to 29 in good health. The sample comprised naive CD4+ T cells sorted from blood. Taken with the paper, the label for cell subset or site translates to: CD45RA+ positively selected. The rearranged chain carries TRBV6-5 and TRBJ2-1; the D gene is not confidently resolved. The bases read TGTGCCAGCAGTTACTCGTATACCCGCGATGAGCAGTTCTTC. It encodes CASSYSYTRDEQFF.